The 11 T cell receptor beta chains listed next were all sequenced from one sample in a study of blood T cell repertoires in COVID-19. Measured with immunoSEQ multiplex PCR; TCRdb has only the in-frame clones, and not every one. The profile shows 200,000 to 250,000 clones, 80% of them singletons. The sample was peripheral blood. The receptors shown here come from a woman between 65 and 79 years old with acute or convalescent COVID-19.

The chain has TRBV7-9 and TRBJ2-7, with TRBD1 matching 7 bases. Trimming at V came to 3 bases and at J to 5 bases, leaving 7 bases not matched to a gene. The CDR3 loop spans 14 amino acids. Germline V gives CDR1 SEHNR, CDR2 FQNEAQ (reference sequence). Written as DNA, the CDR3 is TGTGCCAGCAGCTTCCGGGACAGCCTCGACGAGCAGTACTTC. It yields the protein CASSFRDSLDEQYF.

In this sample, this clone turned up once. Other DNA sequences in the sample encode the same CDR3. As DNA, the CDR3 is TGTGCCAGCAGCTTAGGGGCGGGAGTTAGCTACGAGCAGTACTTC. Its protein product is CASSLGAGVSYEQYF. The gene calls are TRBV7-2 and TRBJ2-7; 7 bases match TRBD2. The length of the CDR3 is 15 residues. Germline loops: CDR1 SGHTA, CDR2 FQGNSA. With V trimmed by 1 base and J by 3 bases, 6 bases remained unmatched.

A single count supports this clone. As DNA, the CDR3 is TGTGCCAGCAGCTTAGACCTCGCGGTATCCTATGGCTACACCTTC. Its protein is CASSLDLAVSYGYTF. The chain is built from TRBV11-2 and TRBJ1-2; D is ambiguous. This CDR3 is built from 15 residues. Looked up from germline, CDR1 is SGHAT and CDR2 is FQNNGV. V was trimmed by 0 bases and J by 4 bases, leaving 12 bases between them.

J is TRBJ2-2 and V is TRBV24-1; 9 bases agree with TRBD2. The germline V gene encodes CDR1 KGHDR and CDR2 SFDVKD. The length of the CDR3 is 15 residues. V was pared by 3 bases and J by 8 bases, with 6 bases of the junction left unmatched. DNA for the CDR3: TGTGCCACCAGTGATGTGGGACTAGCTAATGGGGAGCTGTTTTTT. Protein sequence: CATSDVGLANGELFF.

This clone was observed a handful of times. The CDR3 nucleotides are TGTGCCTGGGCAGGGTTTAACACTGAAGCTTTCTTT. It yields the protein CAWAGFNTEAFF. The rearrangement links TRBV30 to TRBJ1-1, with D maybe TRBD1 (5 bases). V lost 5 bases and J 2 bases, leaving 9 bases between the germline ends. The germline V gene encodes CDR1 GTSNPN and CDR2 SVGIG (reference sequence). The CDR3 covers 12 residues.

The rearrangement uses TRBV3-1 (or the pseudogene TRBV3-2) and TRBJ1-3, with D uncertain. Germline V gene sequence: CDR1 LGHDT, CDR2 YNNKEL (reference sequence). The ends were cut back, 3 bases at V and 1 base at J, with 13 bases in the middle. This CDR3 spans 16 amino acids. In DNA, the CDR3 is TGTGCCAGCAGCCAGCGGGGAAGGAAATCTGGAAACACCATATATTTT. Residues: CASSQRGRKSGNTIYF.

This CDR3 is CASTPSGNTIYF. CDR3 in DNA: TGTGCCAGCACCCCTTCTGGAAACACCATATATTTT. The chain joins TRBV6-6 to TRBJ1-3; unclear D gene. Germline CDR1 and CDR2: MNHNY and SVGAGI (reference sequence). The CDR3 runs to 12 residues. Trimming took off 7 bases at V and 1 base at J, with 5 bases between the two ends.

This clone showed up just a few times. The rearrangement links TRBV11-2 to TRBJ2-2, with 7 nucleotides matching TRBD1. CDR3 length equals 17 residues. Looked up from germline, CDR1 is SGHAT and CDR2 is FQNNGV. The ends lost 1 base at V and 5 bases at J; junction bases unmatched: 10. The CDR3 here is CASSLVIRQGGTGELFF. The CDR3 coding sequence is TGTGCCAGCAGCTTAGTTATAAGACAGGGTGGAACCGGGGAGCTGTTTTTT.

The CDR3: CASSPSYMNTEAFF. Written as DNA, the CDR3 is TGTGCCAGCTCACCCAGTTATATGAACACTGAAGCTTTCTTT. This rearrangement joins TRBV18 to TRBJ1-1, with D hard to call. V was trimmed by 3 bases and J by 0 bases, leaving 8 bases between them. CDR1 and CDR2 (germline): KGHSH, LQKENI. The CDR3 loop spans 14 amino acids.

This clone has just one count. The V gene is TRBV3-1 (or the pseudogene TRBV3-2), the J gene TRBJ2-7, with TRBD2 matching over 11 bases. CDR1 is LGHDT and CDR2 is YNNKEL in the germline V gene (reference sequence). The CDR3 totals 16 residues. With V trimmed by 0 bases and J by 4 bases, 5 bases remained unmatched. The CDR3 DNA reads TGTGCCAGCAGCCAAGACATAACTAGCGGGAGATACGAGCAGTACTTC. This encodes CASSQDITSGRYEQYF.

The rearrangement joins TRBV4-1 to TRBJ1-3, with D unresolved. The germline V gene encodes CDR1 MGHRA and CDR2 YSYEKL. The CDR3 spans 16 residues. V was trimmed by 0 bases and J by 1 base, leaving 10 bases between them. This chain's CDR3 is CASSQDAGSSGNTIYF. In nucleotides, the CDR3 is TGCGCCAGCAGCCAAGATGCGGGCTCGTCTGGAAACACCATATATTTT.